A selection of T cell receptor beta chains follows, all from one sample in a study of Graves' ophthalmopathy and Graves' hyperthyroidism. MiXCR, run by TCRdb on the multiplex PCR reads, gives a single entry per CDR3 protein. Among about 400,000 distinct CDR3 sequences listed, roughly 21% were seen once. The sequenced material came from peripheral blood. Receptors originate from a woman aged 18-30 years with stable Graves' hyperthyroidism. Both conserved end residues are part of each CDR3. D genes are given only for firm matches. Some rows mark clone size as missing; the rest say once, few, many or name a class of expanded clone.

many	TRBV12-3/TRBV12-4	TRBD1	TRBJ2-2	14	CAIPDRENTGELFF	TGTGCCATCCCCGACAGGGAAAACACCGGGGAGCTGTTTTTT
many	TRBV11-2	-	TRBJ1-1	14	CASSPTGSRTEAFF	TGTGCCAGCAGCCCAACAGGGAGTCGGACTGAAGCTTTCTTT
many	TRBV10-3	-	TRBJ2-7	13	CAISVEGPGEQYF	TGTGCCATCAGTGTAGAGGGCCCGGGCGAGCAGTACTTC
many	TRBV12-3/TRBV12-4	TRBD2	TRBJ2-5	15	CASNLGLAGGETQYF	TGTGCCAGCAACCTCGGACTAGCGGGAGGAGAGACCCAGTACTTC
many	TRBV20-1	-	TRBJ2-7	14	CSARDLVSSYEQYF	TGCAGTGCTAGAGATCTCGTCAGCTCCTACGAGCAGTACTTC
-	TRBV6-2/TRBV6-3	-	TRBJ2-5	11	CASGFPTAQAF	TGTGCCAGCGGTTTCCCCACGGCCCAAGCGTTC
-	TRBV15	-	TRBJ1-1	12	CATSRGGTEAFF	TGTGCCACCAGCAGAGGAGGAACTGAAGCTTTCTTT
many	TRBV6-5	TRBD1	TRBJ1-6	17	CASSYGTGKRQNSPLHF	TGTGCCAGCAGTTACGGGACAGGGAAGCGGCAGAATTCACCCCTCCACTTT
few	TRBV11-3	-	TRBJ2-5	15	CASSFRGPGQETQYF	TGTGCCAGCAGCTTCCGGGGCCCGGGCCAAGAGACCCAGTACTTC
-	TRBV30	-	TRBJ1-2	14	CAWSVVGWTYGYTF	TGTGCCTGGAGTGTCGTAGGCTGGACCTATGGCTACACCTTC
many	TRBV27	-	TRBJ1-6	14	CASSSGSNWSPLHF	TGTGCCAGCAGTAGCGGGTCGAATTGGTCACCCCTCCACTTT
-	TRBV12-3/TRBV12-4	-	TRBJ1-2	13	CASSIRITGCYTF	TGTGCCAGCAGCATTAGGATAACAGGGTGCTACACCTTC
-	TRBV28	-	TRBJ1-5	15	CASSLHQFSNQPQHF	TGTGCCAGCAGTTTACATCAATTTAGCAATCAGCCCCAGCATTTT
many	TRBV29-1	-	TRBJ2-4	13	CSVESEGRNIQYF	TGCAGCGTTGAGTCAGAAGGGAGAAACATTCAGTACTTC
many	TRBV7-2	-	TRBJ2-5	13	CASSWATQETQYF	TGTGCCAGCAGCTGGGCCACCCAAGAGACCCAGTACTTC
-	TRBV6-2/TRBV6-3	-	TRBJ2-5	17	CASTQEGRWLVGETQYF	TGTGCCAGCACTCAAGAGGGGCGTTGGCTGGTTGGGGAGACCCAGTACTTC
many	TRBV5-1	TRBD2	TRBJ2-5	17	CASSLAASGRNKETQYF	TGCGCCAGCAGCTTGGCGGCTAGCGGGAGAAATAAAGAGACCCAGTACTTC
-	TRBV28	TRBD2	TRBJ2-5	16	CASSPRKRGPQETQYF	TGTGCCAGCAGTCCCCGGAAGCGGGGCCCCCAAGAGACCCAGTACTTC
many	TRBV12-3/TRBV12-4	-	TRBJ2-7	12	CASSLGVREQYF	TGTGCCAGCAGTTTGGGGGTTCGGGAGCAGTACTTC
many	TRBV20-1	TRBD2	TRBJ2-7	14	CSATREGISYEQYF	TGCAGTGCTACCAGGGAGGGGATCTCCTACGAGCAGTACTTC
many	TRBV10-1	-	TRBJ2-5	12	CASSSGQETQYF	TGCGCCAGCAGTAGTGGACAAGAGACCCAGTACTTC
many	TRBV19	-	TRBJ1-1	13	CASSIQEPSEAFF	TGTGCCAGTAGTATACAGGAACCCTCTGAAGCTTTCTTT
-	TRBV9	TRBD1	TRBJ1-1	14	CASSVGTGGTEAFF	TGTGCCAGCAGCGTAGGGACAGGGGGCACTGAAGCTTTCTTT
many	TRBV5-1	-	TRBJ2-7	13	CASSYGQSYEQYF	TGCGCCAGCAGCTATGGACAGTCCTACGAGCAGTACTTC
few	TRBV19	-	TRBJ1-5	14	CASSSRDGNQPQHF	TGTGCCAGTAGTAGCCGGGACGGTAATCAGCCCCAGCATTTT
many	TRBV27	-	TRBJ1-2	13	CASSSWPRGGYTF	TGTGCCAGCAGTTCCTGGCCCCGTGGCGGCTACACCTTC
many	TRBV15	-	TRBJ2-4	15	CATSRRTVGKNIQYF	TGTGCCACCAGCAGGAGGACAGTGGGCAAAAACATTCAGTACTTC
many	TRBV28	-	TRBJ2-7	14	CASSFNLKPYEQYF	TGTGCCAGCAGCTTCAATCTTAAGCCCTACGAGCAGTACTTC
many	TRBV6-5	-	TRBJ1-5	16	CASSYDPTGLNQPQHF	TGTGCCAGCAGTTACGATCCGACAGGCCTCAATCAGCCCCAGCATTTT
many	TRBV2	TRBD1	TRBJ2-7	15	CASKGLGTAEYEQYF	TGTGCCAGCAAAGGGTTGGGGACAGCTGAATACGAGCAGTACTTC
many	TRBV20-1	TRBD2	TRBJ2-2	15	CSARTSGRGTGELFF	TGCAGTGCTAGGACTAGCGGGAGGGGTACCGGGGAGCTGTTTTTT
many	TRBV19	-	TRBJ2-2	15	CASSTWTANTGELFF	TGTGCCAGTAGTACCTGGACTGCGAACACCGGGGAGCTGTTTTTT
many	TRBV2	TRBD1	TRBJ1-1	14	CASRATGVKVSAFF	TGTGCCAGCAGGGCCACAGGGGTAAAGGTATCGGCTTTCTTT
many	TRBV15	TRBD2	TRBJ2-5	16	CATSIALSGREETQYF	TGTGCCACCAGCATAGCGCTTAGCGGGAGGGAAGAGACCCAGTACTTC
few	TRBV19	-	TRBJ1-1	15	CASSRQALMNTEAFF	TGTGCCAGTAGTCGACAGGCGCTAATGAACACTGAAGCTTTCTTT
few	TRBV4-3	TRBD1	TRBJ1-2	17	CASASHQRTGGSGGYTF	TGCGCCAGCGCCTCCCATCAGCGGACAGGGGGCTCGGGTGGCTACACCTTC
-	TRBV5-1	TRBD1	TRBJ1-5	14	CASSLGQGLGPQHF	TGCGCCAGCAGCTTGGGACAGGGACTGGGGCCCCAGCATTTT
many	TRBV7-2	TRBD2	TRBJ2-2	19	CASSRSIQREVGNTGELFF	TGTGCCAGCAGCAGAAGTATCCAGCGGGAGGTGGGGAACACCGGGGAGCTGTTTTTT
many	TRBV28	TRBD2	TRBJ2-7	15	CASSPTSGGFYEQYF	TGTGCCAGCAGCCCGACTAGCGGGGGGTTCTACGAGCAGTACTTC
-	TRBV6-5	TRBD1	TRBJ1-5	16	CASSYPGTGPNQPQHF	TGTGCCAGCAGTTACCCAGGGACAGGACCTAATCAGCCCCAGCATTTT
many	TRBV7-2	TRBD2	TRBJ2-5	15	CASRKGGGGVETQYF	TGTGCCAGCAGAAAAGGTGGCGGGGGGGTTGAGACCCAGTACTTC
few	TRBV6-2/TRBV6-3	-	TRBJ2-4	14	CASSEGREYQTQYF	TGTGCCAGCAGCGAGGGGAGAGAATATCAAACCCAGTACTTC
many	TRBV14	-	TRBJ2-5	16	CASSQESSEYQETQYF	TGTGCCAGCAGCCAAGAGTCTAGCGAGTACCAAGAGACCCAGTACTTC
-	TRBV6-1	TRBD2	TRBJ2-1	20	CASSEGWTSGSTAFRNEKFF	TGTGCCAGCAGTGAAGGTTGGACTAGCGGGAGTACGGCTTTTCGGAATGAGAAGTTCTTC
many	TRBV24-1	-	TRBJ2-2	14	CATSDLRQPGELFF	TGTGCCACCAGTGATTTGCGTCAGCCCGGGGAGCTGTTTTTT
-	TRBV6-5	TRBD2	TRBJ2-7	16	CASSSQLAVSSYEQYF	TGTGCCAGCAGTTCCCAACTAGCGGTGAGCTCCTACGAGCAGTACTTC
few	TRBV11-3	-	TRBJ1-6	15	CACSHTGGSNSALHF	TGTGCCTGCAGCCACACGGGGGGGAGTAATTCAGCCCTCCACTTT
-	TRBV20-1	-	TRBJ1-2	12	CSARPYGYGYTF	TGCAGTGCTAGACCCTACGGGTATGGCTACACCTTC
many	TRBV6-5	-	TRBJ1-1	14	CASSYSGQGPEAFF	TGTGCCAGCAGTTACTCGGGCCAGGGACCTGAAGCTTTCTTT
-	TRBV28	TRBD1	TRBJ2-6	16	CASSIQQGRGANVLTF	TGTGCCAGCAGTATACAACAGGGGCGCGGGGCCAACGTCCTGACTTTC
many	TRBV7-6	TRBD1	TRBJ2-5	16	CASSPRTGGFLETQYF	TGTGCCAGCAGCCCCAGGACAGGGGGCTTTTTGGAGACCCAGTACTTC